These T cell receptor beta chains were read from a single sample in a study of shared clonotypes between healthy human individuals. Clones were read by immunoSEQ multiplex PCR, and TCRdb kept only the in-frame ones, dropping some. Found here are some 2 million clones, roughly 95% of them singletons; the top ten hold 0.9% to 1.5%. The sequenced sample consisted of naive CD8+ T cells sorted from blood. The receptor source for this set is a man aged 18 to 29 in good health. Each CDR3 is given without its conserved first and last residue. The order of the fields is V gene, CDR3 protein.

>TRBV11-2
ASSLAAGGYNEQF
>TRBV29-1
SAWTSEHNEQF
>TRBV19
ASSWGQDNSPLH
>TRBV4-3
ASSQDAGGPPDTQY
>TRBV19
ASREGQDGYT
>TRBV7-9
ASSLGAETYDEKLF
>TRBV28
ASSSRTGDIGEQY
>TRBV7-9
ASSFGTGNTGELF
>TRBV4-1
ASSQEETSLYNEQF
>TRBV2
ASSEGQGIYGYT
>TRBV30
AFDREANTEAF
>TRBV29-1
SVTLRGNTYEQY
>TRBV19
ASSWDNYSNQPQH
>TRBV5-4
ASSHLLGLAGNEQF
>TRBV25-1
ASSEGQGLVPYEQY